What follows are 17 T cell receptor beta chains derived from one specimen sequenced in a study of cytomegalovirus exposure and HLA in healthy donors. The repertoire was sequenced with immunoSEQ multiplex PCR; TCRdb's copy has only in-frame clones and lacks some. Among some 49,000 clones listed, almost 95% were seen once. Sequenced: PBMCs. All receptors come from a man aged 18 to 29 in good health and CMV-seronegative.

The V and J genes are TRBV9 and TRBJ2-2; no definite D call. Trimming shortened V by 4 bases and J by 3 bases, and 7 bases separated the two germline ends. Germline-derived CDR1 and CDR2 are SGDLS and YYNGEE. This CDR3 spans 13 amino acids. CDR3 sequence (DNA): TGTGCCAGCAGCTCTGCGGACACCGGGGAGCTGTTTTTT. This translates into CASSSADTGELFF. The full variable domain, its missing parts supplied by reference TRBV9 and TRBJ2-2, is DSGVTQTPKHLITATGQRVTLRCSPRSGDLSVYWYQQSLDQGLQFLIQYYNGEERAKGNILERFSAQQFPDLHSELNLSSLELGDSALYFCASSSADTGELFFGEGSRLTVL.

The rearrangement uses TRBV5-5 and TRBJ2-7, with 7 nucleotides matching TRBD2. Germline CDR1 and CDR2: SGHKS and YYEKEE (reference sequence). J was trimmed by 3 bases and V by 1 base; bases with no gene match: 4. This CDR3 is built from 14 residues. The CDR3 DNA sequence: TGTGCCAGCAGCTTGCGTCTAGCGGACTACGAGCAGTACTTC. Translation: CASSLRLADYEQYF. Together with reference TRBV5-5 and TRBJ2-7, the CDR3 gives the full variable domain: DAGVTQSPTHLIKTRGQQVTLRCSPISGHKSVSWYQQVLGQGPQFIFQYYEKEERGRGNFPDRFSARQFPNYSSELNVNALLLGDSALYLCASSLRLADYEQYFGPGTRLTVT.

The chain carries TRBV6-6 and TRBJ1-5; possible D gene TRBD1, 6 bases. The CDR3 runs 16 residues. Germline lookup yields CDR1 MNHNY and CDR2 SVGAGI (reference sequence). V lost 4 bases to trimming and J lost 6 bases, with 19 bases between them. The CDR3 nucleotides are TGTGCCAGCAGTTCCCCGGACAGTTTGGTGACTCAGCCCCAGCATTTT. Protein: CASSSPDSLVTQPQHF.

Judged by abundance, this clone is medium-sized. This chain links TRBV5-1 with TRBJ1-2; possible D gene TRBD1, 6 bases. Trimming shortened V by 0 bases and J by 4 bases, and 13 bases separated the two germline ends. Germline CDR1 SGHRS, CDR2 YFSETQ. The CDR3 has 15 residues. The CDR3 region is CASSLGAGESYGYTF. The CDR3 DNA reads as TGCGCCAGCAGCTTGGGGGCAGGGGAAAGCTATGGCTACACCTTC.

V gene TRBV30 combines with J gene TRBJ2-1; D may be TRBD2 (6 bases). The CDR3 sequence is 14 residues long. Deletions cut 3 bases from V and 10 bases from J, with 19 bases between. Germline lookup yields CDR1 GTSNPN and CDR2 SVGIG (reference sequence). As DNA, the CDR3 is TGTGCCTGGAGCGCGGGACTCCTTAAGCCCGAGCAGTTCTTC. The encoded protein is CAWSAGLLKPEQFF.

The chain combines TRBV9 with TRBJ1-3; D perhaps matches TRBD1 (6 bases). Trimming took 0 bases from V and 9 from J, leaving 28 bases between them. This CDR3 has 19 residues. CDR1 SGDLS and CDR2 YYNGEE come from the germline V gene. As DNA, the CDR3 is TGTGCCAGCAGCGTAGCTATGGTGGACAGTGGCCCCCCTCGTGGCACCATATATTTT. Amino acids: CASSVAMVDSGPPRGTIYF. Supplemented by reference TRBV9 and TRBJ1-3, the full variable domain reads DSGVTQTPKHLITATGQRVTLRCSPRSGDLSVYWYQQSLDQGLQFLIQYYNGEERAKGNILERFSAQQFPDLHSELNLSSLELGDSALYFCASSVAMVDSGPPRGTIYFGEGSWLTVV.

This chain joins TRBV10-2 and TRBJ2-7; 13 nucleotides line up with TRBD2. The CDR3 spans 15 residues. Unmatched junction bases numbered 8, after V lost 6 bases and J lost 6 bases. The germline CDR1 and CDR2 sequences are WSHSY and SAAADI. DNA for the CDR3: TGCGCCAGCAGGCCGGGACTAGCGGGATCTCGCGAGCAGTACTTC. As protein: CASRPGLAGSREQYF.

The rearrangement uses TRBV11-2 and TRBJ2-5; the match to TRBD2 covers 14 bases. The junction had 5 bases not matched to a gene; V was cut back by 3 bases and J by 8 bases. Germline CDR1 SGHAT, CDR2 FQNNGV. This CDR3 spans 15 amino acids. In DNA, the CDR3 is TGTGCCAGCAGCTTGTCGGGACTAGCGGGAGACACCCAGTACTTC. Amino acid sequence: CASSLSGLAGDTQYF.

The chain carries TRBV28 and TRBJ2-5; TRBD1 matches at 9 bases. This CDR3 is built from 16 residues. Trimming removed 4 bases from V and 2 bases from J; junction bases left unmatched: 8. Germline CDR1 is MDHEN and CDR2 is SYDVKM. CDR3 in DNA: TGTGCCAGCAGTTCTCTAAACAGGGGGCTACAAGAGACCCAGTACTTC. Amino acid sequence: CASSSLNRGLQETQYF.

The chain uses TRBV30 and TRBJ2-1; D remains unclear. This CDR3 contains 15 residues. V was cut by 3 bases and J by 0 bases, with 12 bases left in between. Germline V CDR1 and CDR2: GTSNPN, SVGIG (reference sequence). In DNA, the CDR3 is TGTGCCTGGAGCGGCAGGCCCGGCTCCTACAATGAGCAGTTCTTC. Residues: CAWSGRPGSYNEQFF. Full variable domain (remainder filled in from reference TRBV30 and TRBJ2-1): SQTIHQWPATLVQPVGSPLSLECTVEGTSNPNLYWYRQAAGRGLQLLFYSVGIGQISSEVPQNLSASRPQDRQFILSSKKLLLSDSGFYLCAWSGRPGSYNEQFFGPGTRLTVL.

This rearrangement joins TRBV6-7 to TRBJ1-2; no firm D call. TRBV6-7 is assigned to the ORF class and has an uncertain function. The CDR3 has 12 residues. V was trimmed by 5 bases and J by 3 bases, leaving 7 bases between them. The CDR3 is CASSGSHYGYTF. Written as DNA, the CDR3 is TGTGCCAGCAGTGGGAGCCACTATGGCTACACCTTC.

The CDR3 sequence: CASSRSSKGLEQYF. CDR3 bases: TGTGCCAGCAGTCGTAGCTCAAAGGGGCTCGAGCAGTACTTC. V and J are TRBV27 and TRBJ2-7; D may be TRBD1 (5 bases). Trimming removed 5 bases at V and 6 bases at J, with 17 bases between. This CDR3 spans 14 amino acids. Germline CDR1 MNHEY, CDR2 SMNVEV (reference sequence).

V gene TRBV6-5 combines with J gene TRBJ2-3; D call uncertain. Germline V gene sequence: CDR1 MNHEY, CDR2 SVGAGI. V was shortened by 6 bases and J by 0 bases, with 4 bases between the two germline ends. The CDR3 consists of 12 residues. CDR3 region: CASRTSTDTQYF. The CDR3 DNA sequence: TGTGCCAGCAGGACTAGCACAGATACGCAGTATTTT.

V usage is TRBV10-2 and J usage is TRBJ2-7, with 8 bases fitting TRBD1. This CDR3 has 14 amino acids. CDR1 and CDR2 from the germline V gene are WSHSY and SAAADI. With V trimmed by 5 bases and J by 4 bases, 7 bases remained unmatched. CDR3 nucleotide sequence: TGCGCCAGCAGTAGGACAGGGAAGACATACGAGCAGTACTTC. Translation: CASSRTGKTYEQYF.

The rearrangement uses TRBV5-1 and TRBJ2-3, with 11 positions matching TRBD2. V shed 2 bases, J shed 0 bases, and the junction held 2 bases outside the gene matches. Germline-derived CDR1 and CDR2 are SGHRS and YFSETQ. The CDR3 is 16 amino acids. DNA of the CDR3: TGCGCCAGCAGCTTTTTAGCGGGAGGGAGCACAGATACGCAGTATTTT. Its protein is CASSFLAGGSTDTQYF.

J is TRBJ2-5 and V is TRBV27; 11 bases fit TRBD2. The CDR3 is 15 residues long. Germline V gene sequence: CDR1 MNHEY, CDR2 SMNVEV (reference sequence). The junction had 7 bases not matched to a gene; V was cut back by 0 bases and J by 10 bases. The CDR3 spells CASSLSSPSGGNQYF. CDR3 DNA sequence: TGTGCCAGCAGTTTATCTTCCCCTAGCGGGGGGAACCAGTACTTC.

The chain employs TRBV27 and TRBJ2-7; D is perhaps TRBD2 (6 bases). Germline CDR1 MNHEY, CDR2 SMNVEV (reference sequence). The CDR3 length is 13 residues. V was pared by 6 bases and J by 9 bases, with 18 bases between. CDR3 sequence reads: CASRPGGREVQYF. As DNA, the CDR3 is TGTGCCAGCAGACCCGGGGGACGTGAGGTGCAGTACTTC.